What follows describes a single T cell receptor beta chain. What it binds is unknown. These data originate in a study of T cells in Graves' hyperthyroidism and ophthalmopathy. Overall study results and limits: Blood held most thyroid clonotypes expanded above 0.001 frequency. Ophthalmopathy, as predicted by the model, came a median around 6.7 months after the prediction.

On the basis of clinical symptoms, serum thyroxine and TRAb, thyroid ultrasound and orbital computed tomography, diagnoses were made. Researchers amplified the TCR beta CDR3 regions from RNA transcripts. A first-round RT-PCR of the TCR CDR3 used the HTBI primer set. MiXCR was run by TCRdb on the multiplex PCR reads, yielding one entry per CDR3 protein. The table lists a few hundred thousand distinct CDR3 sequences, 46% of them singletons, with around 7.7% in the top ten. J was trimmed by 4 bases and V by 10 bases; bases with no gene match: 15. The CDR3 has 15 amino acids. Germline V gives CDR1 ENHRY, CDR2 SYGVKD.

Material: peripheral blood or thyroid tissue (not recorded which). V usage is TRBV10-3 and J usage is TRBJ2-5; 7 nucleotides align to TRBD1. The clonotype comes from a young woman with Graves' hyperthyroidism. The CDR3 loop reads CASNTDRAVGETQYF. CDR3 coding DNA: TGTGCCAGCAACACAGACAGGGCGGTAGGAGAGACCCAGTACTTC.